Listed below are T cell receptor beta chains from one sample, sequenced in a study of T cell repertoires in cytomegalovirus infection. Antigen specificity for these receptors is unknown. Using its own MiXCR run on the reads, TCRdb lists one record per CDR3 protein. The sample shows 90,000 to 110,000 distinct CDR3 sequences, around 28% of them seen only once. The input for sequencing was CD8+ T cells from cultured PBMCs, taken from culture after CMV antigen stimulation. These receptors all come from a human donor in good health (CMV status not recorded). Some clones in this sample may be carry-over from other donors' samples. Both conserved end residues are part of each CDR3. D genes are given only for firm matches. Only some rows state a clone size, as once, few, many or a class for expanded clones.

CDR3: CASSHGASTSYEQYF
DNA: TGTGCCAGCAGCCATGGGGCTAGCACATCCTACGAGCAGTACTTC
D: -
V: TRBV27
size: many
J: TRBJ2-7

CDR3: CASSLTGFGQPQHF
DNA: TGTGCCAGCAGCTTAACAGGGTTCGGTCAGCCCCAGCATTTT
D: -
V: TRBV7-6
size: many
J: TRBJ1-5

CDR3: CAWSRPPRPETQYF
DNA: TGTGCCTGGAGCCGGCCCCCGAGGCCAGAGACCCAGTACTTC
D: -
V: TRBV30
size: few
J: TRBJ2-5

CDR3: CASSDGPYTEAFF
DNA: TGTGCCAGCAGTGATGGCCCCTACACTGAAGCTTTCTTT
D: -
V: TRBV6-1
size: few
J: TRBJ1-1

CDR3: CASSQAVMEEAFF
DNA: TGTGCCAGCAGCCAGGCCGTCATGGAGGAAGCTTTCTTT
D: -
V: TRBV4-2
size: -
J: TRBJ1-1

CDR3: CASSSGGARETQYF
DNA: TGTGCCAGCAGCTCCGGGGGGGCGAGAGAGACCCAGTACTTC
D: TRBD2
V: TRBV7-8
size: few
J: TRBJ2-5

CDR3: CASSEEDRVNTEAFF
DNA: TGTGCCAGCAGTGAAGAGGACAGGGTGAACACTGAAGCTTTCTTT
D: TRBD1
V: TRBV2
size: -
J: TRBJ1-1

CDR3: CASSAAGGETQYF
DNA: TGTGCCAGCAGCGCAGCGGGGGGGGAAACGCAGTATTTT
D: TRBD2
V: TRBV7-3
size: -
J: TRBJ2-3

CDR3: CASSPGTGFDTQYF
DNA: TGTGCCAGCAGCCCCGGGACAGGGTTCGATACGCAGTATTTT
D: TRBD1
V: TRBV12-3/TRBV12-4
size: few
J: TRBJ2-3

CDR3: CASSLQQGSIQYF
DNA: TGTGCCAGCAGTTTACAACAGGGTAGCATTCAGTACTTC
D: -
V: TRBV27
size: few
J: TRBJ2-4

CDR3: CASSLGPRSSYEQYF
DNA: TGTGCCAGCAGCTTGGGACCGAGGAGCTCCTACGAGCAGTACTTC
D: -
V: TRBV5-5
size: -
J: TRBJ2-7

CDR3: CASSLLTSAFPDTQYF
DNA: TGTGCCAGCAGCCTACTGACTAGCGCGTTCCCAGATACGCAGTATTTT
D: TRBD2
V: TRBV7-9
size: few
J: TRBJ2-3

CDR3: CASSLIGGAVNEKLFF
DNA: TGTGCCAGCAGCTTAATAGGCGGGGCAGTTAATGAAAAACTGTTTTTT
D: -
V: TRBV7-8
size: many
J: TRBJ1-4

CDR3: CASSLEQLRRSTDTGELFF
DNA: TGTGCCAGCAGCTTAGAACAGTTGAGGCGTAGCACAGACACCGGGGAGCTGTTTTTT
D: -
V: TRBV7-8
size: few
J: TRBJ2-2

CDR3: CASSLTPGLVNQPQHF
DNA: TGTGCCAGCAGCTTAACTCCGGGGTTGGTCAATCAGCCCCAGCATTTT
D: -
V: TRBV7-2
size: many
J: TRBJ1-5

CDR3: CASSLTTSGAYNEQFF
DNA: TGTGCCAGCAGTTTAACAACTAGCGGGGCCTACAATGAGCAGTTCTTC
D: TRBD2
V: TRBV27
size: -
J: TRBJ2-1

CDR3: CASSARKDSNQPQHF
DNA: TGTGCCAGCAGTGCCAGAAAAGATAGCAATCAGCCCCAGCATTTT
D: -
V: TRBV6-5
size: -
J: TRBJ1-5

CDR3: CSVVTGASYEQYF
DNA: TGCAGCGTCGTCACAGGGGCCAGCTACGAGCAGTACTTC
D: TRBD1
V: TRBV29-1
size: -
J: TRBJ2-7

CDR3: CASTLRDNEQFF
DNA: TGTGCCAGCACCCTTAGGGACAATGAGCAGTTCTTC
D: -
V: TRBV5-5
size: -
J: TRBJ2-1

CDR3: CASSWGLNYEQYF
DNA: TGTGCCAGCAGCTGGGGACTGAATTACGAGCAGTACTTC
D: -
V: TRBV5-4
size: -
J: TRBJ2-7

CDR3: CSETGPMNTEAFF
DNA: TGCAGTGAAACAGGCCCAATGAACACTGAAGCTTTCTTT
D: -
V: TRBV20-1
size: -
J: TRBJ1-1

CDR3: CASSLVPGQKYNSPLHF
DNA: TGTGCCAGCAGCTTAGTCCCTGGACAGAAGTATAATTCACCCCTCCACTTT
D: -
V: TRBV7-8
size: medium-sized
J: TRBJ1-6

CDR3: CATSDFGDRLGTDTQYF
DNA: TGTGCCACCAGTGATTTCGGGGACAGACTTGGCACAGATACGCAGTATTTT
D: TRBD1
V: TRBV24-1
size: -
J: TRBJ2-3

CDR3: CASSPTGIINTEAFF
DNA: TGTGCCAGCAGTCCGACTGGAATAATCAACACTGAAGCTTTCTTT
D: -
V: TRBV6-6
size: few
J: TRBJ1-1

CDR3: CASSTLGPIPYEQYF
DNA: TGTGCCAGCAGTACCCTTGGTCCAATACCCTACGAGCAGTACTTC
D: -
V: TRBV6-6
size: -
J: TRBJ2-7

CDR3: CSASDGQGLSYEQYF
DNA: TGCAGTGCTAGTGATGGACAGGGGTTATCCTACGAGCAGTACTTC
D: TRBD1
V: TRBV20-1
size: -
J: TRBJ2-7

CDR3: CASTHPGRGPYEQYF
DNA: TGTGCCAGCACCCACCCTGGGAGGGGTCCCTACGAGCAGTACTTC
D: TRBD2
V: TRBV7-9
size: -
J: TRBJ2-7

CDR3: CASSSRTEGHQPQHF
DNA: TGTGCCAGCAGCTCCCGGACCGAAGGGCATCAGCCCCAGCATTTT
D: -
V: TRBV7-2
size: many
J: TRBJ1-5

CDR3: CASSPYGTDTQYF
DNA: TGTGCCAGCAGCCCCTATGGCACAGATACGCAGTATTTT
D: -
V: TRBV14
size: many
J: TRBJ2-3

CDR3: CASSLAGRIEQYF
DNA: TGTGCCAGCAGCTTAGCCGGCAGAATCGAGCAGTACTTC
D: -
V: TRBV11-2
size: -
J: TRBJ2-7

CDR3: CASSFSHRVRVNTEAFF
DNA: TGTGCCAGCAGTTTCTCCCACAGGGTTCGGGTGAACACTGAAGCTTTCTTT
D: -
V: TRBV6-6
size: few
J: TRBJ1-1

CDR3: CASRFGTVVWNEQFF
DNA: TGTGCCAGCAGGTTCGGGACGGTCGTCTGGAATGAGCAGTTCTTC
D: -
V: TRBV6-1
size: many
J: TRBJ2-1

CDR3: CASSLYSTSGGVNEQFF
DNA: TGTGCCAGCAGTTTATACTCCACTAGCGGGGGCGTTAATGAGCAGTTCTTC
D: TRBD2
V: TRBV28
size: many
J: TRBJ2-1

CDR3: CASSLGTAGWTIYF
DNA: TGTGCCAGCAGTTTAGGGACGGCTGGATGGACCATATATTTT
D: -
V: TRBV12-3/TRBV12-4
size: -
J: TRBJ1-3

CDR3: CASSQVGANEQFF
DNA: TGCGCCAGCAGCCAAGTCGGGGCAAATGAGCAGTTCTTC
D: -
V: TRBV4-1
size: -
J: TRBJ2-1

CDR3: CASSLVGSNEQFF
DNA: TGTGCCAGCAGCTTAGTAGGGTCCAATGAGCAGTTCTTC
D: -
V: TRBV7-9
size: few
J: TRBJ2-1

CDR3: CASSLPGDTQYF
DNA: TGTGCCAGCAGCTTACCAGGAGATACGCAGTATTTT
D: -
V: TRBV7-9
size: few
J: TRBJ2-3

CDR3: CASSVGGGGNSPLHF
DNA: TGTGCCAGCAGCGTAGGTGGGGGCGGAAATTCACCCCTCCACTTT
D: -
V: TRBV9
size: few
J: TRBJ1-6

CDR3: CASSLDSAYEQYF
DNA: TGTGCCAGCAGCTTAGACAGTGCCTACGAGCAGTACTTC
D: -
V: TRBV7-9
size: few
J: TRBJ2-7

CDR3: CASSVEGSPLHF
DNA: TGTGCCAGCAGCGTAGAGGGTTCACCCCTCCACTTT
D: -
V: TRBV9
size: few
J: TRBJ1-6

CDR3: CASSSSPQGPEGYTF
DNA: TGTGCCAGCAGTTCCTCACCACAGGGACCTGAAGGCTACACCTTC
D: -
V: TRBV5-4
size: few
J: TRBJ1-2

CDR3: CASSLGQDGPYEQYF
DNA: TGTGCCAGCAGTCTCGGACAGGACGGTCCCTACGAGCAGTACTTC
D: TRBD1
V: TRBV28
size: -
J: TRBJ2-7

CDR3: CASSGTEVTEAFF
DNA: TGTGCCAGCTCCGGGACAGAGGTCACTGAAGCTTTCTTT
D: TRBD1
V: TRBV6-5
size: many
J: TRBJ1-1

CDR3: CASSDSYSGNTIYF
DNA: TGTGCCAGTTCGGACAGTTACTCTGGAAACACCATATATTTT
D: -
V: TRBV2
size: few
J: TRBJ1-3

CDR3: CASSEAGPTTEAFF
DNA: TGTGCCAGCAGTGAAGCTGGACCGACTACTGAAGCTTTCTTT
D: -
V: TRBV2
size: once
J: TRBJ1-1

CDR3: CASFYRGERSNEFRANVLTF
DNA: TGTGCCAGCTTCTACCGCGGGGAGCGATCGAACGAATTTAGGGCCAACGTCCTGACTTTC
D: -
V: TRBV19
size: few
J: TRBJ2-6

CDR3: CASSLEISVEGEAFF
DNA: TGTGCCAGCAGCTTAGAAATTTCAGTGGAGGGTGAAGCTTTCTTT
D: -
V: TRBV7-6
size: many
J: TRBJ1-1

CDR3: CASSPPRGSSYNSPLHF
DNA: TGTGCCAGCAGTCCTCCGAGGGGGAGCTCCTATAATTCACCCCTCCACTTT
D: -
V: TRBV6-1
size: few
J: TRBJ1-6

CDR3: CASTPRPAGGEQFF
DNA: TGTGCCAGCACCCCACGTCCAGCGGGGGGTGAGCAGTTCTTC
D: TRBD2
V: TRBV12-3/TRBV12-4
size: -
J: TRBJ2-1

CDR3: CASSSGAPATEAFF
DNA: TGTGCCAGCAGCTCCGGGGCTCCTGCCACTGAAGCTTTCTTT
D: -
V: TRBV27
size: -
J: TRBJ1-1

CDR3: CASMGHPDTQYF
DNA: TGTGCCAGTATGGGACATCCAGATACGCAGTATTTT
D: -
V: TRBV19
size: -
J: TRBJ2-3

CDR3: CASSLGAGLSNQPQHF
DNA: TGTGCCAGCAGTTTGGGAGCGGGCCTTAGCAATCAGCCCCAGCATTTT
D: -
V: TRBV27
size: -
J: TRBJ1-5

CDR3: CASSYGVWYEQYF
DNA: TGTGCCAGCAGCTATGGTGTATGGTACGAGCAGTACTTC
D: -
V: TRBV7-2
size: many
J: TRBJ2-7

CDR3: CASSQDQLAGVTDTQYF
DNA: TGCGCCAGCAGCCAAGATCAACTAGCGGGGGTAACAGATACGCAGTATTTT
D: TRBD2
V: TRBV4-1
size: few
J: TRBJ2-3

CDR3: CASSPSGTGVYEQYF
DNA: TGTGCCAGCAGCCCCTCCGGGACAGGGGTCTACGAGCAGTACTTC
D: TRBD1
V: TRBV9
size: -
J: TRBJ2-7

CDR3: CASSLLGTADEQFF
DNA: TGTGCCAGCAGTCTTCTCGGGACAGCTGATGAGCAGTTCTTC
D: TRBD1
V: TRBV2
size: -
J: TRBJ2-1